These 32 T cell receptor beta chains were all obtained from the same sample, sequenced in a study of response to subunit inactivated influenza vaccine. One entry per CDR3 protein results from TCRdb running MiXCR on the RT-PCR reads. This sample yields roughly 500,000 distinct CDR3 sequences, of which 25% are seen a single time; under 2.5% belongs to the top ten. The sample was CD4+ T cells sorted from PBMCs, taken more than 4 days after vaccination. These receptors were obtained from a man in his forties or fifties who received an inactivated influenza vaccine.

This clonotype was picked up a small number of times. The CDR3 reads CSARRQAGELFF. The CDR3 bases are TGCAGTGCTAGACGACAGGCCGGGGAGCTGTTTTTT. The J gene is TRBJ2-2, the V gene TRBV20-1; D perhaps matches TRBD1 (6 bases). The CDR3 totals 12 residues. Deletions cut 2 bases from V and 6 bases from J, with 7 bases between. The germline V gene has CDR1 DFQATT and CDR2 SNEGSKA (reference sequence).

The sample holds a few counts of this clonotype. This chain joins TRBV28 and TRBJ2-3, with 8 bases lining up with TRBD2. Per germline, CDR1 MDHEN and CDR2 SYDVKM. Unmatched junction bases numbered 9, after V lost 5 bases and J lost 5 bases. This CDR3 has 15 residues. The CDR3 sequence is CASSHPGGDGDTQYF. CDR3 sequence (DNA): TGTGCCAGCAGTCATCCGGGAGGGGATGGAGATACGCAGTATTTT.

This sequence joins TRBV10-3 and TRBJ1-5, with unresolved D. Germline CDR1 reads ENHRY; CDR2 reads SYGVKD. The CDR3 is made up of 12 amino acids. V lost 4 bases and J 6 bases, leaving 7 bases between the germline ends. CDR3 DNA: TGTGCCATCAGTGGCGAGGGTCAGCCCCAGCATTTT. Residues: CAISGEGQPQHF.

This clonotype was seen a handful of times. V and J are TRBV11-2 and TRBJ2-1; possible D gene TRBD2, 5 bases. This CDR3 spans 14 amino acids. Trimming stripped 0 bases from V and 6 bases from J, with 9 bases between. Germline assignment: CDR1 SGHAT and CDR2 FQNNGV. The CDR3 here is CASSLEVAGNEQFF. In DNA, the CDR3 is TGTGCCAGCAGCTTAGAGGTGGCGGGCAATGAGCAGTTCTTC.

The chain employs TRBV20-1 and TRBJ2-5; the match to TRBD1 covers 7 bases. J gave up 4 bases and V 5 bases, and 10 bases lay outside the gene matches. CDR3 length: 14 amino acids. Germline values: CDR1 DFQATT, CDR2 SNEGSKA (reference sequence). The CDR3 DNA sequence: TGCAGTGCTCATATCACGACAGGGAGAGAGACCCAGTACTTC. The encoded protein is CSAHITTGRETQYF.

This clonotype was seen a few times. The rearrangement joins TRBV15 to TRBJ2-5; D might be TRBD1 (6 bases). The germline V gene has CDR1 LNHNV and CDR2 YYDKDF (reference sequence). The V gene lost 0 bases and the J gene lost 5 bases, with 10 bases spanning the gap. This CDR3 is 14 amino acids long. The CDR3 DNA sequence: TGTGCCACCAGCAGAGACAGGGGAAAGGAGACCCAGTACTTC. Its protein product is CATSRDRGKETQYF.

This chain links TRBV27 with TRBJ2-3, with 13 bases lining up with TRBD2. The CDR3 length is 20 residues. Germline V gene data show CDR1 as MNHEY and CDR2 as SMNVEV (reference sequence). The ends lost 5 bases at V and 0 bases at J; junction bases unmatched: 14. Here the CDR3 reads CASSIRTSGRRGPSTDTQYF. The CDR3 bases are TGTGCCAGCAGTATTCGGACTAGCGGGAGAAGGGGACCTAGCACAGATACGCAGTATTTT.

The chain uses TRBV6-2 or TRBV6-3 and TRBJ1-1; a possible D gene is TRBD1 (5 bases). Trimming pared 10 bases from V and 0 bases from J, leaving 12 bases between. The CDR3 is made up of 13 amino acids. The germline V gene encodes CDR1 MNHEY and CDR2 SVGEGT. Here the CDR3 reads CATTGPMNTEAFF. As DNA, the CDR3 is TGTGCCACAACGGGGCCCATGAACACTGAAGCTTTCTTT.

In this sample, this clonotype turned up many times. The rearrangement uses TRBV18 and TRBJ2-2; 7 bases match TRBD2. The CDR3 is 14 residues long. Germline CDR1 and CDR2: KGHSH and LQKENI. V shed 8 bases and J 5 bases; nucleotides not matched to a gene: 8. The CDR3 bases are TGTGCCAGCAGCCCCTCGGGGGGAACCGGGGAGCTGTTTTTT. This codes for CASSPSGGTGELFF.

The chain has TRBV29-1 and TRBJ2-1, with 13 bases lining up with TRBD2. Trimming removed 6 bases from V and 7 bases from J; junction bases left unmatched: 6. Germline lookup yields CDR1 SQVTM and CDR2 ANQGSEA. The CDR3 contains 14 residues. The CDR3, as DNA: TGCAGCGTGGTGGGACTAGCGGGATTTAATGAGCAGTTCTTC. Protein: CSVVGLAGFNEQFF.

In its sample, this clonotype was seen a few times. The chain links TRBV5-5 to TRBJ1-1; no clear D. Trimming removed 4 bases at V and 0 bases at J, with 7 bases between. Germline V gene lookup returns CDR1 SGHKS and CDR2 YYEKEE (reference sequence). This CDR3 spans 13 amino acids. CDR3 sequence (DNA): TGTGCCAGCAGCGGGTCGCTGAACACTGAAGCTTTCTTT. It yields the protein CASSGSLNTEAFF. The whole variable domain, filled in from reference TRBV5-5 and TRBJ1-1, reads DAGVTQSPTHLIKTRGQQVTLRCSPISGHKSVSWYQQVLGQGPQFIFQYYEKEERGRGNFPDRFSARQFPNYSSELNVNALLLGDSALYLCASSGSLNTEAFFGQGTRLTVV.

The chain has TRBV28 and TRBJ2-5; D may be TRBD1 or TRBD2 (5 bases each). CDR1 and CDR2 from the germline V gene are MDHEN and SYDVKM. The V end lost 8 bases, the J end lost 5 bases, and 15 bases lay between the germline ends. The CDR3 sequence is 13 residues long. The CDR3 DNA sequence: TGTGCCAGCCAGGGACCATCCTGGGAGACCCAGTACTTC. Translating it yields CASQGPSWETQYF.

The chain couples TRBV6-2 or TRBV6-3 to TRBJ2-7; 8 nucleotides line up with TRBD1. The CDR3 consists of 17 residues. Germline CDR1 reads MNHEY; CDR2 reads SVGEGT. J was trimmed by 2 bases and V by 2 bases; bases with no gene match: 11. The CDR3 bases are TGTGCCAGCAGTTACGGGGCAGGGGGCGCCCTGACCTACGAGCAGTACTTC. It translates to CASSYGAGGALTYEQYF.

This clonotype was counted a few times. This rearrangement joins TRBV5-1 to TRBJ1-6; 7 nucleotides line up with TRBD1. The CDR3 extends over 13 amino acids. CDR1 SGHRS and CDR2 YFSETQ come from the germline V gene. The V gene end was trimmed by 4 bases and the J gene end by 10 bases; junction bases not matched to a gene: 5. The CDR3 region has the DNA TGCGCCAGCAGCGTCACAGGGGAGTCACCCCTCCACTTT. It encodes CASSVTGESPLHF.

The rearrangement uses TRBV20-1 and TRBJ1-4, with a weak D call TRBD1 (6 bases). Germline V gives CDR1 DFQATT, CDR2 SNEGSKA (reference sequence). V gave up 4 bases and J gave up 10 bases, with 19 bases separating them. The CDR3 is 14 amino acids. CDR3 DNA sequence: TGCAGTGCTATGAGGGGGTCTTCATTGTCAAAACTGTTTTTT. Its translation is CSAMRGSSLSKLFF.

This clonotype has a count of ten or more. CDR3: CSVVRDRGRKQFF. The CDR3 region has the DNA TGCAGCGTGGTCCGCGACAGGGGGCGCAAGCAGTTCTTC. The chain joins TRBV29-1 to TRBJ2-1; TRBD1 aligns across 10 bases. CDR3 length: 13 residues. Germline values: CDR1 SQVTM, CDR2 ANQGSEA. The trim removed 6 bases at V and 11 bases at J, leaving 10 bases unmatched.

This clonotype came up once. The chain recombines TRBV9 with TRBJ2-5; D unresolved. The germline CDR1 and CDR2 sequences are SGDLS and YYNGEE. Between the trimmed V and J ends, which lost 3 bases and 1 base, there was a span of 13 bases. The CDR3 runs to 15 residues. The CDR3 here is CASSATPLGQETQYF. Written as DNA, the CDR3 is TGTGCCAGCAGCGCCACCCCGCTGGGCCAAGAGACCCAGTACTTC.

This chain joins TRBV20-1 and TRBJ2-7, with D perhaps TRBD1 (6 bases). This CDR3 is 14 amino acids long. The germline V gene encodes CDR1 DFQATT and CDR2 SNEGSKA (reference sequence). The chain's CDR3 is CSVSPRGGSYEQYF. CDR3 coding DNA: TGCAGCGTAAGCCCTAGAGGGGGCTCCTACGAGCAGTACTTC.

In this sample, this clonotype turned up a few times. The CDR3 DNA reads TGTGCCAGCCGAGGGACGCCAACCGGCGAGCAGTACTTC. Translation gives CASRGTPTGEQYF. The chain joins TRBV6-2 or TRBV6-3 to TRBJ2-7, with D perhaps matching TRBD1 or TRBD2 (5 bases each). This CDR3 is 13 amino acids long. Trimming pared 8 bases from V and 6 bases from J, leaving 17 bases between. Germline V gene sequence: CDR1 MNHEY, CDR2 SVGEGT.

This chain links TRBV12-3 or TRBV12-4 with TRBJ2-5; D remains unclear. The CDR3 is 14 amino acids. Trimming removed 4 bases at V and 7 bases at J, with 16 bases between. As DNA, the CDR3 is TGTGCCAGCAGTTCCGCCAGGCAGTCCGGGACCCAGTACTTC. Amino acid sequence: CASSSARQSGTQYF.

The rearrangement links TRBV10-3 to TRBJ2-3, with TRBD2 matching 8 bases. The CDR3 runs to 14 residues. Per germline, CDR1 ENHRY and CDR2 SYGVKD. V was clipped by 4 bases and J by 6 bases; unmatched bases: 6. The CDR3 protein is CAISAAGGEDTQYF. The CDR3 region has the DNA TGTGCCATCAGTGCTGCGGGGGGCGAGGATACGCAGTATTTT.

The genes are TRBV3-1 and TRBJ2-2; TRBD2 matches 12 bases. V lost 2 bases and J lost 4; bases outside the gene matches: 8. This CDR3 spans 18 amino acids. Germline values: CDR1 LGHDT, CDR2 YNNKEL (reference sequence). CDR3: CASSQRRLAGESTGELFF. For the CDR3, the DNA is TGTGCCAGCAGCCAACGGAGACTAGCGGGAGAATCCACCGGGGAGCTGTTTTTT. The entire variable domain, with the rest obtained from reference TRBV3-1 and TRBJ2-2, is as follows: DTAVSQTPKYLVTQMGNDKSIKCEQNLGHDTMYWYKQDSKKFLKIMFSYNNKELIINETVPNRFSPKSPDKAHLNLHINSLELGDSAVYFCASSQRRLAGESTGELFFGEGSRLTVL.

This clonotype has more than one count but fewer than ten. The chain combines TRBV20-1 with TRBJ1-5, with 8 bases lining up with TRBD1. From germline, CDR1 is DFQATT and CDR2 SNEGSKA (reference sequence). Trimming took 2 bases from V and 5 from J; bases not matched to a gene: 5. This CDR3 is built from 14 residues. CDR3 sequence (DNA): TGCAGTGCTAGACCCAGGGGGCCCTATCAGCCCCAGCATTTT. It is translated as CSARPRGPYQPQHF.

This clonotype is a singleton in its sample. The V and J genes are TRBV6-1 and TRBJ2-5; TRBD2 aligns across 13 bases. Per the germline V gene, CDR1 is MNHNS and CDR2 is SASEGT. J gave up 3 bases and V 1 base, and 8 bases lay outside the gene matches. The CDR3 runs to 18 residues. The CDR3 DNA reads TGTGCCAGCAGTGAAGGGATTGGGACTAGCGGGGCAGAAGAGACCCAGTACTTC. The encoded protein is CASSEGIGTSGAEETQYF.

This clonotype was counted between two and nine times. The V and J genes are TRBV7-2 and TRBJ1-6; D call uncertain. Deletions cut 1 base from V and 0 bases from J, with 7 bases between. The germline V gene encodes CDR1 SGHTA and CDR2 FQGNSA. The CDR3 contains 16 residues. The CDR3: CASSLDFSSYNSPLHF. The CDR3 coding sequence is TGTGCCAGCAGCTTAGATTTTAGCTCCTATAATTCACCCCTCCACTTT.

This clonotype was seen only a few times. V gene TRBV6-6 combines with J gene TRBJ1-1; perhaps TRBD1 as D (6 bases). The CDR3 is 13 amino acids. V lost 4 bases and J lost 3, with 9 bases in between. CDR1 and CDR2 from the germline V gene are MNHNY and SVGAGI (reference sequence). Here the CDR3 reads CASSSRGYTEAFF. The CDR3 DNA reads TGTGCCAGCAGTTCCAGGGGATACACTGAAGCTTTCTTT.

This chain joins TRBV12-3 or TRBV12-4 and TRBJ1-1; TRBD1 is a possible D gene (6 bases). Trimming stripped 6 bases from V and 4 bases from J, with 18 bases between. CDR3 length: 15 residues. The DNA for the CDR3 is TGTGCCAGCAGCCCGTTAACAGGGACGGGCACTGAAGCTTTCTTT. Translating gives CASSPLTGTGTEAFF.

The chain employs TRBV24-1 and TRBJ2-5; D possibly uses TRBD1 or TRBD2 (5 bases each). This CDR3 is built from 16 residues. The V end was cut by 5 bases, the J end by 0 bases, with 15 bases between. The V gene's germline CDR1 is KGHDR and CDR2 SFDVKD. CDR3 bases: TGTGCCACCAGTGCATCGGGACGGCTGTACCAAGAGACCCAGTACTTC. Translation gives CATSASGRLYQETQYF.

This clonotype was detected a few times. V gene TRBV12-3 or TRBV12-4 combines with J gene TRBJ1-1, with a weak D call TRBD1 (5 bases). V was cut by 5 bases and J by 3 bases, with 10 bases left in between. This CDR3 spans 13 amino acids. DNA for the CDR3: TGTGCCAGCAGTGGGACCCCGCACACTGAAGCTTTCTTT. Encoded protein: CASSGTPHTEAFF.

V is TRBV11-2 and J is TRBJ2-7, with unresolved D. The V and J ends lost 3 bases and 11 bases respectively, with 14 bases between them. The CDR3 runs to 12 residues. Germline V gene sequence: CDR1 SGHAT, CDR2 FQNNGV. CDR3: CASSFAPKIKYF. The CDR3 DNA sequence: TGTGCCAGCAGCTTCGCCCCTAAGATTAAGTACTTC. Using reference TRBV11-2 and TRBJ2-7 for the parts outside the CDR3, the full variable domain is EAGVAQSPRYKIIEKRQSVAFWCNPISGHATLYWYQQILGQGPKLLIQFQNNGVVDDSQLPKDRFSAERLKGVDSTLKIQPAKLEDSAVYLCASSFAPKIKYFGPGTRLTVT.

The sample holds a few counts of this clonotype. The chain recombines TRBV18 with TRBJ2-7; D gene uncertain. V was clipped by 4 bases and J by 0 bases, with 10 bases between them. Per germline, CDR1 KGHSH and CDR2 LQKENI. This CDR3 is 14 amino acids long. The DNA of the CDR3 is TGTGCCAGCTCACTGCCTGGAAGCTCCTACGAGCAGTACTTC. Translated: CASSLPGSSYEQYF.

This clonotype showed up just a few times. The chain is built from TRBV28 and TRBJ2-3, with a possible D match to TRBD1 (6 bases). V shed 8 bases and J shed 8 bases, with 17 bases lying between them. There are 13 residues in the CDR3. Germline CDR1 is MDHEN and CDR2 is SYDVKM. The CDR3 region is CASSQGPPGTQYF. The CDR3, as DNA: TGTGCCAGCTCTCAGGGGCCTCCGGGTACGCAGTATTTT.